This section outlines one T cell receptor beta chain sequence together with its context. This clone was seen more than once but under ten times. The antigen it recognizes is unknown. No qualities accompany the bases; no much larger clone lies one base away. Library creation used the immunoSEQ multiplex PCR assay. DNA from the CD4+ T cells that had been cultured and isolated underwent TCR beta CDR3 sequencing. The paper's processing steps were these. Non-productive TCR sequences were removed, reads were trimmed to the CDR3 region, and CDR3s of at least 7 amino acids were retained. Antigen-specific clonotypes were identified using the MANAFEST web app by comparison of expansion in peptide wells against reference cultures. Positive clones required FDR<0.05 expansion versus reference and all other wells, odds ratio above 5, and frequency above 0.1% in two replicate wells. A clonotype was called cross-reactive if it was significantly expanded both in SARS-CoV-2 spike wells and in at least one common cold coronavirus spike condition. Levenshtein distance calculated with the stringdist R package was used to assess CDR3 similarity, and unrooted trees were constructed with ape in R 3.6.1. Sourced from immuneACCESS, this table was stored by TCRdb with only in-frame sequences that have V and J called. A share of the clones is absent; for the studies checked, an unresolved V gene accounts for under half, and the remainder has no known explanation. The V and J calls and the clone size are those of that table, but D and trimming were determined from the DNA. This sample has 60,000 to 70,000 clones in its table, and more than 80% of those were observed once. The leading ten clones occupy under 3% of the sample.

From a lookup of the germline V gene, CDR1 and CDR2 are KGHSH and LQKENI. V has 6 bases trimmed and J has 6 bases trimmed; junction bases matching no gene number 4. From the cysteine up to the phenylalanine, the CDR3 has a length of 12 residues. The CDR3 DNA has 36 bases and is translated from base 1. The sample comes from a study of vaccination effects on CD4 cells after COVID-19 (dated by TCRdb to between 2021 and 2024). Background for the entire study: Two doses of either the BNT162b2 or the mRNA-1273 mRNA SARS-CoV-2 vaccine were administered to participants. SARS-CoV-2 spike-specific CD4+ TCR repertoires were compared before and after mRNA vaccination in COVID-19 convalescent patients and in infection-naive vaccine recipients. A total of ten to eleven COVID-19 convalescent patients and a handful of SARS-CoV-2-naive healthy vaccine recipients were included in the full study. Cultures from other donors in the study were sequenced with the Oncomine TCR Beta short-read assay on an Illumina iSeq 100.

Points the paper makes about the study in general: Both infection-induced and vaccine-induced clones contracted markedly at late post-vaccination timepoints, which is consistent with waning T cell responses. Among healthy vaccine recipients, nearly all vaccine-induced clones were SARS-CoV-2 mono-reactive, and only 1 of 255 was cross-reactive with common cold coronaviruses. Only a small number of convalescent patients were included, and no early post-infection timepoints were available, which limited the study.

The ViraFEST assay stimulated PBMC with viral peptide pools and then used TCR sequencing to identify antigen-specific CD4+ T cell clonotypes by expansion. After about 9 days of culture, CD4+ T cells were isolated with the EasySep CD4+ T cell isolation kit. Healthy vaccine recipients had no prior SARS-CoV-2 infection, confirmed by negative nucleocapsid antibodies before and after vaccination. Over 1.5 million PBMC per well were cultured with about 10 ug/ml peptides in IMDM containing around 5.3% human AB serum, roughly 10 IU/ml IL-2 and gentamicin. On days 3 and 7, half of the culture medium was replaced with fresh IL-2-containing medium. Unless otherwise noted, each peptide stimulation condition was cultured in triplicate wells. PBMC were separated from whole blood using Ficoll-Paque Plus gradient centrifugation and were then either cryopreserved at -140C or used fresh. The overlapping peptide pools covered the spike proteins of SARS-CoV-2 as well as those of the common cold coronaviruses HCoV-NL63, HCoV-OC43 and HCoV-229E. The QIAamp micro DNA kit was used to extract genomic DNA from the cultured CD4+ T cells.

The sequence links TRBV18 to TRBJ1-2; 7 central nucleotides agree with TRBD1. The sample was CD4+ T cells from PBMCs cultured with HCoV-229E spike peptides, taken before COVID-19 vaccination. The cell subset or site tag for this specimen amounts to: HCoV-229E spike overlapping peptide pool stimulation. The origin of this receptor is a human donor who received a COVID-19 vaccine. In nucleotide form, the sequence is TGTGCCAGCTCGCGCGGACAGGATGGCTACACCTTC. Its translation is CASSRGQDGYTF. The CDR3, completed at both ends by the reference TRBV18 and TRBJ1-2 genes, gives the full variable domain NAGVMQNPRHLVRRRGQEARLRCSPMKGHSHVYWYRQLPEEGLKFMVYLQKENIIDESGMPKERFSAEFPKEGPSILRIQQVVRGDSAAYFCASSRGQDGYTFGSGTRLTVV.